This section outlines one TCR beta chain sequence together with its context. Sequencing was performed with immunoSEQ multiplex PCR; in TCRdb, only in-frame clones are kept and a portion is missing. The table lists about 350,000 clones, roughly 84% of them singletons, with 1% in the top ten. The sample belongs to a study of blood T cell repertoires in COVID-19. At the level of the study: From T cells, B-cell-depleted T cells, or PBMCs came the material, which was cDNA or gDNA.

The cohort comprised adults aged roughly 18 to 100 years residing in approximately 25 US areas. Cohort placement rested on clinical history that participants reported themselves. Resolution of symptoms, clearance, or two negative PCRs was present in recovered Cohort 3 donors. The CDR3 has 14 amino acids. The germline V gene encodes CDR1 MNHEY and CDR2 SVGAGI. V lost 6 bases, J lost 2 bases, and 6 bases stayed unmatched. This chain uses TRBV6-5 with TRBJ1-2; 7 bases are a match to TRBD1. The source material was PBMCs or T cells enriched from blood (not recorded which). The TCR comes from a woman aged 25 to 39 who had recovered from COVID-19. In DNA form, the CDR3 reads TGTGCCAGCAGACCGACAGGGCAAAACTATGGCTACACCTTC. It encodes CASRPTGQNYGYTF.